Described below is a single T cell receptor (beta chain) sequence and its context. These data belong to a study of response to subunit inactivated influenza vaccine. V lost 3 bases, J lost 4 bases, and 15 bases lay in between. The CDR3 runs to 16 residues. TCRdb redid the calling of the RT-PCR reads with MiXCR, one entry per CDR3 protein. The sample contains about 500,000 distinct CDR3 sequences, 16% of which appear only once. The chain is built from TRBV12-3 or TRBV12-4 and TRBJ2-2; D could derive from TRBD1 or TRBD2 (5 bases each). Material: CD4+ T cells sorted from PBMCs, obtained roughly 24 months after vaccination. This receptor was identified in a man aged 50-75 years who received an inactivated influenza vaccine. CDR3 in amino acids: CASSFRGQGPTGELFF. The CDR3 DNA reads TGTGCCAGCAGTTTTCGCGGGCAGGGTCCCACCGGGGAGCTGTTTTTT.